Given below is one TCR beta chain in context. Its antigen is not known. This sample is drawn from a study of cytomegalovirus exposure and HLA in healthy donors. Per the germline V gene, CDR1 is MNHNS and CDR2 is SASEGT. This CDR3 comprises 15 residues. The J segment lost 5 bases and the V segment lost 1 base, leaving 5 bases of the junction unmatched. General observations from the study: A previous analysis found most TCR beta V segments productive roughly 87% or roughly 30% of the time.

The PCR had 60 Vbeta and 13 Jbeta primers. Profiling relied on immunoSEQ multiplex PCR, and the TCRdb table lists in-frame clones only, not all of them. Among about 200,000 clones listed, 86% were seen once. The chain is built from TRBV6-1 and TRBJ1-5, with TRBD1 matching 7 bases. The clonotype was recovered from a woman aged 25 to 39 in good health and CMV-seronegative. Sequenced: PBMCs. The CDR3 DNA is TGTGCCAGCAGTGAAGGACAGGGATTCTATCAGCCCCAGCATTTT. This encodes CASSEGQGFYQPQHF.